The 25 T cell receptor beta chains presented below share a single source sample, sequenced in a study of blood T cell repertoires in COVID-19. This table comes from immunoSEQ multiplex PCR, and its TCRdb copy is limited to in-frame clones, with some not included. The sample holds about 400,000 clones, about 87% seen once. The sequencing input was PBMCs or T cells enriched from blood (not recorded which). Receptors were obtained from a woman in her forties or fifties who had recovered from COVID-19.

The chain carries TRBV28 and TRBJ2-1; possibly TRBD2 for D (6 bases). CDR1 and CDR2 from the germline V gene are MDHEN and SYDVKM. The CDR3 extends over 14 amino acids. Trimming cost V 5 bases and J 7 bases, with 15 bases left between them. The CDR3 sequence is CASSPGLRANEQFF. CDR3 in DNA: TGTGCCAGCAGTCCGGGACTGCGCGCGAATGAGCAGTTCTTC.

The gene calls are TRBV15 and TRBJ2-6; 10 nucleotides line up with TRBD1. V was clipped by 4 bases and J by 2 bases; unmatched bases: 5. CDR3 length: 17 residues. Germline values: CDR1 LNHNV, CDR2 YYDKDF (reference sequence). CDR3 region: CATSNRDRGAGANVLTF. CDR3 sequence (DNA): TGTGCCACCAGCAACCGGGACAGGGGAGCTGGGGCCAACGTCCTGACTTTC.

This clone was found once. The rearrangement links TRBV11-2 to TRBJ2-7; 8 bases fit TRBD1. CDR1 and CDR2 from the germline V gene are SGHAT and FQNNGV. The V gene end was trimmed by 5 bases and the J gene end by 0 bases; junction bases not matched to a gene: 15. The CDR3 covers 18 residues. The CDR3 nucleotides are TGTGCCAGCAGCCAGGACAGGGCTAGAGCCTTAAGCTCCTACGAGCAGTACTTC. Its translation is CASSQDRARALSSYEQYF.

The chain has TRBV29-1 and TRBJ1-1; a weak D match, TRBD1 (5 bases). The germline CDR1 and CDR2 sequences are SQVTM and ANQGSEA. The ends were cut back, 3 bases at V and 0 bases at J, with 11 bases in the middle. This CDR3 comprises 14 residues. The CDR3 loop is CSVELDSVNTEAFF. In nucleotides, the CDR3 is TGCAGCGTTGAGCTAGACAGCGTGAACACTGAAGCTTTCTTT.

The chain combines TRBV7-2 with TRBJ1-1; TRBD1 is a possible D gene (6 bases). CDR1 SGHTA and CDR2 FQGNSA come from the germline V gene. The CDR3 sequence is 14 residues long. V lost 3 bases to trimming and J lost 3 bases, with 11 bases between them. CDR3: CASSLGQGHTEAFF. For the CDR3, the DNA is TGTGCCAGCAGCTTGGGGCAGGGGCACACTGAAGCTTTCTTT.

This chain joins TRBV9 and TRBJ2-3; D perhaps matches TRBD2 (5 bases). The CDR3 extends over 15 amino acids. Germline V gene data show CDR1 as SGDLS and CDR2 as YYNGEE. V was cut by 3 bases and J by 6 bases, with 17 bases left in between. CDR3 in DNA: TGTGCCAGCAGCGAACACTCTGGACTGGGGGATACGCAGTATTTT. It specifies CASSEHSGLGDTQYF.

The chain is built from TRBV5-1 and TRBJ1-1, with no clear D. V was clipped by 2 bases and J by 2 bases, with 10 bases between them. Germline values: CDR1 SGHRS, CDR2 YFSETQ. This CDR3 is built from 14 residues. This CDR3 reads CASSLGGINTEAFF. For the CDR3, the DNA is TGCGCCAGCAGCTTAGGAGGGATTAACACTGAAGCTTTCTTT.

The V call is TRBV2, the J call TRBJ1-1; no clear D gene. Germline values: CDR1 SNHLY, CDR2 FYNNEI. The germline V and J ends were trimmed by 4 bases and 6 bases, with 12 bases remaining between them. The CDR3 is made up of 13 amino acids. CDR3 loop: CASSGVRASEAFF. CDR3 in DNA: TGTGCCAGCAGTGGAGTTCGCGCCTCTGAAGCTTTCTTT. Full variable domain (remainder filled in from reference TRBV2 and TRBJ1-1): EPEVTQTPSHQVTQMGQEVILRCVPISNHLYFYWYRQILGQKVEFLVSFYNNEISEKSEIFDDQFSVERPDGSNFTLKIRSTKLEDSAMYFCASSGVRASEAFFGQGTRLTVV.

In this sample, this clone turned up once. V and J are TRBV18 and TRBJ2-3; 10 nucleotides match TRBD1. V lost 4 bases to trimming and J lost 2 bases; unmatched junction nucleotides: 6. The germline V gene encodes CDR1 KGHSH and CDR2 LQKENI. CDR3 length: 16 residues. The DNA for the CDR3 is TGTGCCAGCTCACTCGGACAGGGGGTTTTCACAGATACGCAGTATTTT. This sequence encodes CASSLGQGVFTDTQYF.

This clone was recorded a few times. The CDR3, as DNA: TGTGCCAGTAGTATAGCCCCCTCGACAGGGACCTATGGCTACACCTTC. It translates to CASSIAPSTGTYGYTF. The J gene is TRBJ1-2, the V gene TRBV19; TRBD1 aligns across 7 bases. The CDR3 is 16 amino acids. The V and J ends lost 1 base and 4 bases, in that order; junction bases with no gene match: 9. Germline CDR1 is LNHDA and CDR2 is SQIVND (reference sequence).

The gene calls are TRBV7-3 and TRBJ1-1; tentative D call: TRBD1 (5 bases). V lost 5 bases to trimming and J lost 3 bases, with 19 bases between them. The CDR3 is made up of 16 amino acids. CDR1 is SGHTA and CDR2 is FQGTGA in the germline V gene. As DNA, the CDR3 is TGTGCCAGCAGCAGGGGCAGGCCTATGGGTGACACTGAAGCTTTCTTT. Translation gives CASSRGRPMGDTEAFF.

In DNA form, the CDR3 reads TGCGCCAGCAGCCACGTCACAGGGCCGGGAAACACCATATATTTT. It yields the protein CASSHVTGPGNTIYF. This sequence joins TRBV4-1 and TRBJ1-3, with D maybe TRBD1 (6 bases). V gave up 3 bases and J gave up 4 bases, with 13 bases separating them. CDR1 MGHRA and CDR2 YSYEKL come from the germline V gene. The CDR3 is made up of 15 amino acids.

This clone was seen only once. CDR3 loop: CASTPLGLAGREQYF. The CDR3 nucleotides are TGTGCCAGCACCCCCTTGGGACTAGCGGGGCGCGAGCAGTACTTC. V usage is TRBV28 and J usage is TRBJ2-7; TRBD2 matches 13 bases. J was trimmed by 6 bases and V by 7 bases; bases with no gene match: 9. The germline CDR1 and CDR2 sequences are MDHEN and SYDVKM. This CDR3 region has 15 residues.

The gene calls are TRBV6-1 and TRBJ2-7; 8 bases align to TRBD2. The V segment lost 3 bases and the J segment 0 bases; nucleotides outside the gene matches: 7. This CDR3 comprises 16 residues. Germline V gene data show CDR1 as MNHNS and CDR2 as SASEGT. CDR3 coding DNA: TGTGCCAGCAGTGATGGGGGGACTAGGAGCTCCTACGAGCAGTACTTC. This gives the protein CASSDGGTRSSYEQYF.

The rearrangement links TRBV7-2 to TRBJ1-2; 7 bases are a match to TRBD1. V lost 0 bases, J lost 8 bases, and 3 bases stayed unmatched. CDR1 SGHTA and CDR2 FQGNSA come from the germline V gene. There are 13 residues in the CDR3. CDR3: CASSLATGVGYTF. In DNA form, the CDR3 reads TGTGCCAGCAGCTTAGCAACAGGGGTGGGCTACACCTTC.

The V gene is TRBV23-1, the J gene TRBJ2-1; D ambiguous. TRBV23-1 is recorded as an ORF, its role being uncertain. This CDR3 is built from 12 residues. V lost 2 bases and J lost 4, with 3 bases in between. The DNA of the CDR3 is TGCGCCAGCAGTCAACAATACAATGAGCAGTTCTTC. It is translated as CASSQQYNEQFF.

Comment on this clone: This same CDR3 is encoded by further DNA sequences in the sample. CDR3 in amino acids: CASTGMNTEAFF. In DNA form, the CDR3 reads TGTGCCAGCACGGGAATGAACACTGAAGCTTTCTTT. The V call is TRBV12-3 or TRBV12-4, the J call TRBJ1-1; D is undetermined. Trimming shortened V by 7 bases and J by 0 bases, and 6 bases separated the two germline ends. This CDR3 is built from 12 residues.

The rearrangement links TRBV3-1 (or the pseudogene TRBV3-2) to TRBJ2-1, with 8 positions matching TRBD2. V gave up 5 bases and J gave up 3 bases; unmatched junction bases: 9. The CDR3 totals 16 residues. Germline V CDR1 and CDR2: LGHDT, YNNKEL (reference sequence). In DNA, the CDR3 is TGTGCCAGCAGCAGCATCGGGGGGGGCTTCTACAATGAGCAGTTCTTC. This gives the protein CASSSIGGGFYNEQFF.

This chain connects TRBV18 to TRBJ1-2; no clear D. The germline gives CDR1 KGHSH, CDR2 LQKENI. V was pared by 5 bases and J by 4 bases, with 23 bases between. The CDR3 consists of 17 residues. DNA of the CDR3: TGTGCCAGCTCAACCAACCCCACAGAAGTAGGAGGCTATGGCTACACCTTC. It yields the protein CASSTNPTEVGGYGYTF. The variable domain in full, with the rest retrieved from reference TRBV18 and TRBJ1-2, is NAGVMQNPRHLVRRRGQEARLRCSPMKGHSHVYWYRQLPEEGLKFMVYLQKENIIDESGMPKERFSAEFPKEGPSILRIQQVVRGDSAAYFCASSTNPTEVGGYGYTFGSGTRLTVV.

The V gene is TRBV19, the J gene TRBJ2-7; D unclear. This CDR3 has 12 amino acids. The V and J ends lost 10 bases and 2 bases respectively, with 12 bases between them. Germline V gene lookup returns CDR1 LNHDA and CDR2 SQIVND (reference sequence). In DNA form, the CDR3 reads TGTGCCAATTTACGCCCTACCTACGAGCAGTACTTC. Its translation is CANLRPTYEQYF.

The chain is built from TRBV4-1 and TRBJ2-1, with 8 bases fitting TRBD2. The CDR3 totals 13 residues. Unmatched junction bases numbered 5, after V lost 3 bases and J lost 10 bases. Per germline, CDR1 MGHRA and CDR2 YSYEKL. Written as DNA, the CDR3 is TGCGCCAGCAGCCAGCCCTTAGCGGGGGAGCAGTTCTTC. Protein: CASSQPLAGEQFF.

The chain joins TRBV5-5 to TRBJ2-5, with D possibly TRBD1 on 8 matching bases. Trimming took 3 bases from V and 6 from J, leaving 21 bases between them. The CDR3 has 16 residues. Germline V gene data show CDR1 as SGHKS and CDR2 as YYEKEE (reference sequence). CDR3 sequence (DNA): TGTGCCAGCAGCTGGGGGGGACAGGCTGAATTGAAGACCCAGTACTTC. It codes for CASSWGGQAELKTQYF.

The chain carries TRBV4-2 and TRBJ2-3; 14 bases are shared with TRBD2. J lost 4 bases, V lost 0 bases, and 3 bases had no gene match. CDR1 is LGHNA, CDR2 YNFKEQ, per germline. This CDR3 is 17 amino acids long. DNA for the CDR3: TGTGCCAGCAGCCAAGAATGGACTAGCGGGGGGTCAGATACGCAGTATTTT. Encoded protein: CASSQEWTSGGSDTQYF.

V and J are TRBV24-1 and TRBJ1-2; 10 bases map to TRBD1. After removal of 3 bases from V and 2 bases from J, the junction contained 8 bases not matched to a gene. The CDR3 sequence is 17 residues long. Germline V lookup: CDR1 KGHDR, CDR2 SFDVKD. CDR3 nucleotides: TGTGCCACCAGTGATCGCGGGACAGGGGATCCAAACTATGGCTACACCTTC. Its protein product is CATSDRGTGDPNYGYTF.

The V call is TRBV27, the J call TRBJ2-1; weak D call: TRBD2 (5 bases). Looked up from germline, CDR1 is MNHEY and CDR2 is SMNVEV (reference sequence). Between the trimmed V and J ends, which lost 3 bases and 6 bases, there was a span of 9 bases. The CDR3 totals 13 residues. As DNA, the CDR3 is TGTGCCAGCAGTTTTTTGGGGAGCAATGAGCAGTTCTTC. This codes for CASSFLGSNEQFF.